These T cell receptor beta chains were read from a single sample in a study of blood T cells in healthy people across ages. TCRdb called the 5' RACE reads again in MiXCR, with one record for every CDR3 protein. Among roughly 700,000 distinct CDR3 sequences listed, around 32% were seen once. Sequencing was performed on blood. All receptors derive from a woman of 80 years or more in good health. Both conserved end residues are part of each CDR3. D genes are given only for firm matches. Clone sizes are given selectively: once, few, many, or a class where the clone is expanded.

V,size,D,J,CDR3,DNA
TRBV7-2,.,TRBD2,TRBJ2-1,CASSPRVAGGYNEQFF,TGTGCCAGCAGCCCCCGTGTAGCGGGAGGGTACAATGAGCAGTTCTTC
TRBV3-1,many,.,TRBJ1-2,CASSQLQGRGYTF,TGTGCCAGCAGCCAACTTCAGGGTCGCGGCTACACCTTC
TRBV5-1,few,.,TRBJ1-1,CASRRRMNTEAFF,TGCGCCAGCAGAAGACGGATGAACACTGAAGCTTTCTTT
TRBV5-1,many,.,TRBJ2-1,CASSLGDRGGLHEQFF,TGCGCCAGCAGCTTGGGAGACCGGGGCGGCCTCCATGAGCAGTTCTTC
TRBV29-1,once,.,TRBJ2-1,CSVEEGADNEQFF,TGCAGCGTTGAAGAGGGAGCGGACAATGAGCAGTTCTTC
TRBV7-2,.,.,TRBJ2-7,CASSLDRGPGNEQYF,TGTGCCAGCAGCTTAGATCGGGGGCCGGGCAATGAGCAGTACTTC
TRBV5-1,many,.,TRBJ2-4,CASSLEGLNIQYF,TGCGCCAGCAGCTTAGAGGGACTAAACATTCAGTACTTC
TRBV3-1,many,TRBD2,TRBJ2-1,CASSRGLAGGFGQFF,TGTGCCAGCAGTCGCGGACTAGCGGGGGGGTTCGGGCAGTTCTTC
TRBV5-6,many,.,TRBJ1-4,CASSFYQQGWANEKLFF,TGTGCCAGCAGCTTCTACCAACAGGGTTGGGCTAATGAAAAACTGTTTTTT
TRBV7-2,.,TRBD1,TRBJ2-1,CASSYPPGQTLNEQFF,TGTGCCAGCAGCTACCCTCCGGGACAGACACTCAATGAGCAGTTCTTC
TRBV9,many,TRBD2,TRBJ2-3,CASSVAAGDTDTQYF,TGTGCCAGCAGCGTAGCAGCGGGGGACACAGATACGCAGTATTTT
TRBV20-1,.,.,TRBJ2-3,CSAYTGTQYF,TGCAGTGCTTACACGGGTACGCAGTATTTT
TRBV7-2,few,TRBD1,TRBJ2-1,CASSLYGTGAYNEQFF,TGTGCCAGCAGCTTATACGGGACAGGGGCCTACAATGAGCAGTTCTTC
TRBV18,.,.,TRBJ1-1,CTSSPKEGAVTAFF,TGTACCAGCTCACCAAAGGAAGGGGCCGTTACGGCTTTCTTT
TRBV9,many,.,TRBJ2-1,CASSIQLVRGENEQFF,TGTGCCAGCAGCATACAACTAGTGAGGGGGGAAAATGAGCAGTTCTTC
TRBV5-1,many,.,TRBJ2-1,CASSSPHWEQFF,TGCGCCAGCAGCTCCCCGCACTGGGAGCAGTTCTTC